These 3 T cell receptor beta chains were all obtained from the same sample, sequenced in a study of T cell responses to AZD1222 COVID-19 vaccine. Sequenced by immunoSEQ multiplex PCR; TCRdb stores in-frame clones only, minus some. Of about 88,000 clones listed, 90% to 95% are singletons. The sample consisted of peripheral blood, taken on day 0 of MenACWY control vaccination. The receptor set was obtained from an adult in good health.

The chain combines TRBV18 with TRBJ2-3; D uncertain. There are 15 residues in the CDR3. V lost 6 bases, J lost 6 bases, and 19 bases lay in between. Germline-derived CDR1 and CDR2 are KGHSH and LQKENI. The CDR3 bases are TGTGCCAGCTCCCGAACAGTTGCCCTTGGGGATACGCAGTATTTT. Translation: CASSRTVALGDTQYF. The full variable domain, its missing parts supplied by reference TRBV18 and TRBJ2-3, is NAGVMQNPRHLVRRRGQEARLRCSPMKGHSHVYWYRQLPEEGLKFMVYLQKENIIDESGMPKERFSAEFPKEGPSILRIQQVVRGDSAAYFCASSRTVALGDTQYFGPGTRLTVL.

In DNA, the CDR3 is TGTGCCAGTAGTATACAGGTTGGCGGGAGCACTGAAGCTTTCTTT. Amino acids: CASSIQVGGSTEAFF. V usage is TRBV19 and J usage is TRBJ1-1; D unclear. The CDR3 runs 15 residues. Trimming stripped 2 bases from V and 4 bases from J, with 14 bases between. Germline values: CDR1 LNHDA, CDR2 SQIVND (reference sequence). Variable domain in full (rest from reference TRBV19 and TRBJ1-1): DGGITQSPKYLFRKEGQNVTLSCEQNLNHDAMYWYRQDPGQGLRLIYYSQIVNDFQKGDIAEGYSVSREKKESFPLTVTSAQKNPTAFYLCASSIQVGGSTEAFFGQGTRLTVV.

V and J are TRBV5-6 and TRBJ1-2; D not certain. Trimming left V 1 base short and J 5 bases short, with 9 bases between. This CDR3 contains 13 residues. CDR1 and CDR2 (germline): SGHDT, YYEEEE. CDR3: CASSLTGQYGYTF. In DNA, the CDR3 is TGTGCCAGCAGCTTGACTGGCCAGTATGGCTACACCTTC.